The TCR beta chain described here comes from a study of T cell responses to AZD1222 COVID-19 vaccine. The data were produced by immunoSEQ multiplex PCR, yet TCRdb's version contains in-frame clones alone and is incomplete. Among 200,000 or so clones, roughly 93% were seen once, and the ten largest hold about 9.3%. The specimen was peripheral blood, collected on day 0 of AZD1222 vaccination. The origin of this receptor is an adult in good health.

DNA of the CDR3: TGTGCCAGCAGCCAAGAGGGGCAGCCCCAGCATTTT. This gives the protein CASSQEGQPQHF. The genes are TRBV3-1 (or the pseudogene TRBV3-2) and TRBJ1-5, with D hard to call. The CDR3 consists of 12 residues. The V end lost 0 bases, the J end lost 7 bases, and 4 bases lay between the germline ends. Germline CDR1 is LGHDT and CDR2 is YNNKEL (reference sequence).